Shown below are 26 T cell receptor beta chains from a single sample sequenced in a study of identical twins. TCRdb reprocessed the 5' RACE reads with MiXCR, giving one entry per CDR3 protein. This table holds about 500,000 distinct CDR3 sequences, approximately 14% found once. The sample also formed part of further work on yellow fever vaccine responses in identical twins.

Specimen: CD4+ T cells sorted from blood. The receptors shown here come from a woman in her late teens or twenties in good health.

The chain employs TRBV14 and TRBJ2-7; tentative D call: TRBD2 (5 bases). V lost 7 bases, J lost 6 bases, and 16 bases lay in between. The V gene's germline CDR1 is SGHDN and CDR2 FVKESK. This CDR3 region has 13 residues. The CDR3 sequence is CASKGVGSLEQYF. CDR3 DNA: TGTGCCAGCAAGGGAGTCGGGTCTCTCGAGCAGTACTTC. Full variable domain (outside the CDR3, taken from reference TRBV14 and TRBJ2-7): EAGVTQFPSHSVIEKGQTVTLRCDPISGHDNLYWYRRVMGKEIKFLLHFVKESKQDESGMPNNRFLAERTGGTYSTLKVQPAELEDSGVYFCASKGVGSLEQYFGPGTRLTVT.

This clonotype came up a few times. The gene calls are TRBV28 and TRBJ2-7; D is unclear. Trimming pared 7 bases from V and 0 bases from J, leaving 10 bases between. Germline V gene sequence: CDR1 MDHEN, CDR2 SYDVKM. The CDR3 extends over 13 amino acids. The CDR3 loop reads CASIRDNSYEQYF. The CDR3 nucleotides read TGTGCCAGCATCCGAGACAACTCCTACGAGCAGTACTTC.

This clonotype has only a few counts. The rearrangement uses TRBV7-2 and TRBJ2-2; D unresolved. The CDR3 extends over 15 amino acids. CDR1 and CDR2 (germline): SGHTA, FQGNSA. Trimming removed 5 bases at V and 4 bases at J, with 14 bases between. DNA for the CDR3: TGTGCCAGCAGCCCATCCCGGGTAGTCACCGGGGAGCTGTTTTTT. Protein sequence: CASSPSRVVTGELFF.

Concerning this clonotype itself: At one end the junction does not follow the germline gene, possibly because of a read error. The V gene is TRBV20-1, the J gene TRBJ2-1; TRBD1 might be the D (5 bases). Germline V gene lookup returns CDR1 DFQATT and CDR2 SNEGSKA (reference sequence). The CDR3 is made up of 16 amino acids. This chain's CDR3 is CCARGNRQLSYNEQFF. In nucleotides, the CDR3 is TGCTGTGCTAGAGGCAACAGACAGCTCTCCTACAATGAGCAGTTCTTC.

A few counts support this clonotype. This chain joins TRBV5-1 and TRBJ2-2; D not resolved. The CDR3 runs to 13 residues. The V and J ends lost 7 bases and 3 bases respectively, with 10 bases between them. Germline V CDR1 and CDR2: SGHRS, YFSETQ. In DNA form, the CDR3 reads TGCGCCAGCCGCGCGGTGGACACCGGGGAGCTGTTTTTT. This encodes CASRAVDTGELFF.

The chain combines TRBV29-1 with TRBJ1-1; D perhaps matches TRBD1 (5 bases). This CDR3 comprises 15 residues. CDR1 and CDR2 (germline): SQVTM, ANQGSEA. V was cut by 2 bases and J by 1 base, with 14 bases left in between. CDR3 sequence: CSVETTDTKNTEAFF. Written as DNA, the CDR3 is TGCAGCGTTGAAACGACGGACACCAAGAACACTGAAGCTTTCTTT.

The chain recombines TRBV28 with TRBJ1-6; TRBD1 is a possible D gene (6 bases). The ends were cut back, 4 bases at V and 7 bases at J, with 14 bases in the middle. This CDR3 comprises 15 residues. The germline gives CDR1 MDHEN, CDR2 SYDVKM. The CDR3 sequence: CASSSVGRGNSPLHF. Here the CDR3 DNA reads TGTGCCAGCAGTTCGGTTGGAAGGGGGAATTCACCCCTCCACTTT.

This clonotype turned up a few times. The chain has TRBV5-1 and TRBJ2-3; D gene uncertain. CDR1 SGHRS and CDR2 YFSETQ come from the germline V gene. This CDR3 spans 15 amino acids. Trimming removed 0 bases at V and 4 bases at J, with 12 bases between. The CDR3 nucleotides are TGCGCCAGCAGCTTGGCCTTGCTGCACCCAGATACGCAGTATTTT. Its protein is CASSLALLHPDTQYF. Looking up the rest from reference TRBV5-1 and TRBJ2-3 gives the full variable domain: KAGVTQTPRYLIKTRGQQVTLSCSPISGHRSVSWYQQTPGQGLQFLFEYFSETQRNKGNFPGRFSGRQFSNSRSEMNVSTLELGDSALYLCASSLALLHPDTQYFGPGTRLTVL.

The chain employs TRBV10-3 and TRBJ1-2, with TRBD1 identical over 7 bases. The CDR3 consists of 14 residues. Germline values: CDR1 ENHRY, CDR2 SYGVKD. Trimming took 8 bases from V and 8 from J; bases not matched to a gene: 14. This CDR3 is CAIFSDRVVDGYTF. CDR3 nucleotide sequence: TGTGCCATCTTTAGCGACAGGGTGGTCGACGGCTACACCTTC.

There are a few counts of this clonotype. The chain is built from TRBV20-1 and TRBJ2-1, with D possibly matching TRBD2 (6 bases). V was shortened by 1 base and J by 8 bases, with 9 bases between the two germline ends. Germline V gives CDR1 DFQATT, CDR2 SNEGSKA (reference sequence). This CDR3 has 12 amino acids. The CDR3, as DNA: TGCAGTGCTAGAGTTCAGCGGGATGAGCAGTTCTTC. It yields the protein CSARVQRDEQFF.

This clonotype occurred a few times. The gene calls are TRBV20-1 and TRBJ2-7, with TRBD1 identical over 9 bases. After removal of 7 bases from V and 5 bases from J, the junction contained 6 bases not matched to a gene. There are 12 residues in the CDR3. Germline V lookup: CDR1 DFQATT, CDR2 SNEGSKA (reference sequence). As DNA, the CDR3 is TGCAGTGAGGGGACAGGGATCCACGAGCAGTACTTC. It encodes CSEGTGIHEQYF.

The gene calls are TRBV9 and TRBJ2-5; 10 bases fit TRBD2. The CDR3 consists of 16 residues. J was trimmed by 5 bases and V by 0 bases; bases with no gene match: 7. The germline V gene has CDR1 SGDLS and CDR2 YYNGEE. The CDR3 region has the DNA TGTGCCAGCAGCGTAGTCAGCGGGGGGGCCGAGGAGACCCAGTACTTC. Its translation is CASSVVSGGAEETQYF.

Comments on this clonotype: This may be a read error: a much more frequent sequence differs by one nucleotide. J is TRBJ2-3 and V is TRBV4-2; the match to TRBD1 covers 7 bases. The CDR3 is 18 residues long. Germline lookup yields CDR1 LGHNA and CDR2 YNFKEQ. The CDR3 DNA is TGTGCCAGCAGCCAAGATCAACGGACAGGCACAGGTACAGATACGCACTATTTT. Translated: CASSQDQRTGTGTDTHYF.

This clonotype has more than one count but fewer than ten. The chain combines TRBV5-1 with TRBJ1-5, with 8 bases matching TRBD1. V lost 4 bases to trimming and J lost 2 bases; unmatched junction nucleotides: 2. The CDR3 runs to 14 residues. Germline lookup yields CDR1 SGHRS and CDR2 YFSETQ. The CDR3 sequence: CASSQGQGNQPQHF. CDR3 coding DNA: TGCGCCAGCAGCCAGGGACAGGGCAATCAGCCCCAGCATTTT. Complete variable domain (other parts from reference TRBV5-1 and TRBJ1-5): KAGVTQTPRYLIKTRGQQVTLSCSPISGHRSVSWYQQTPGQGLQFLFEYFSETQRNKGNFPGRFSGRQFSNSRSEMNVSTLELGDSALYLCASSQGQGNQPQHFGDGTRLSIL.

This clonotype was found a few times. The chain is built from TRBV10-3 and TRBJ1-1; D remains unclear. The CDR3 runs to 13 residues. Germline CDR1 reads ENHRY; CDR2 reads SYGVKD. The ends were cut back, 11 bases at V and 4 bases at J, with 17 bases in the middle. The CDR3 region is CAATPVPATEAFF. CDR3 DNA sequence: TGTGCCGCCACGCCCGTCCCAGCCACTGAAGCTTTCTTT.

There are a few counts of this clonotype. The chain has TRBV10-3 and TRBJ2-1; a weak D match, TRBD1 (6 bases). This CDR3 has 15 amino acids. V lost 7 bases and J lost 4, with 17 bases in between. Per the germline V gene, CDR1 is ENHRY and CDR2 is SYGVKD. The CDR3 loop is CAITDGDILYNEQFF. The CDR3 nucleotides are TGTGCCATCACCGACGGGGACATCTTGTACAATGAGCAGTTCTTC.

This clonotype was observed a handful of times. J is TRBJ2-2 and V is TRBV5-1, with D maybe TRBD2 (7 bases). The germline V gene has CDR1 SGHRS and CDR2 YFSETQ. This CDR3 contains 16 residues. Trimming shortened V by 1 base and J by 0 bases, and 10 bases separated the two germline ends. CDR3 amino acids: CASSLMGGPNTGELFF. In DNA, the CDR3 is TGCGCCAGCAGCTTGATGGGGGGGCCGAACACCGGGGAGCTGTTTTTT.

This clonotype was counted at least ten times. This chain links TRBV5-1 with TRBJ1-4; TRBD1 is a possible D gene (5 bases). V was trimmed by 3 bases and J by 6 bases, leaving 9 bases between them. This CDR3 comprises 13 residues. Germline V gene sequence: CDR1 SGHRS, CDR2 YFSETQ. The CDR3 sequence is CASSSQGHEKLFF. CDR3 coding DNA: TGCGCCAGCAGCTCCCAGGGACATGAAAAACTGTTTTTT.

This clonotype came up many times. The chain carries TRBV29-1 and TRBJ2-3; D possibly corresponds to TRBD1 (5 bases). The germline gives CDR1 SQVTM, CDR2 ANQGSEA. Trimming left V 4 bases short and J 8 bases short, with 7 bases between. The CDR3 contains 10 residues. CDR3: CSVVQGTQYF. The CDR3 nucleotides read TGCAGCGTTGTTCAGGGTACGCAGTATTTT.

This clonotype showed up many times. V is TRBV12-3 or TRBV12-4 and J is TRBJ2-1; the match to TRBD2 covers 10 bases. This CDR3 is built from 13 residues. V shed 8 bases, J shed 5 bases, and the junction held 3 bases outside the gene matches. CDR3 amino acids: CASRTSGDNEQFF. As DNA, the CDR3 is TGTGCCAGCCGGACTAGCGGTGACAATGAGCAGTTCTTC.

This chain connects TRBV6-1 to TRBJ2-1, with D possibly TRBD1 on 5 matching bases. The CDR3 loop spans 13 amino acids. V was trimmed by 4 bases and J by 9 bases, leaving 13 bases between them. Germline V gene lookup returns CDR1 MNHNS and CDR2 SASEGT. DNA of the CDR3: TGTGCCAGCAGTGGGACCAGGGATGGTGAGCAGTTCTTC. It encodes CASSGTRDGEQFF.

The gene calls are TRBV7-2 and TRBJ2-7; perhaps D is TRBD1 or TRBD2 (5 bases each). Germline V CDR1 and CDR2: SGHTA, FQGNSA. The CDR3 runs to 14 residues. Trimming took 7 bases from V and 2 from J, leaving 15 bases between them. CDR3 amino acids: CASTVRDRPYEQYF. The CDR3 nucleotides read TGTGCCAGCACCGTCCGGGACCGACCCTACGAGCAGTACTTC. Filled out from reference TRBV7-2 and TRBJ2-7, the complete variable domain reads GAGVSQSPSNKVTEKGKDVELRCDPISGHTALYWYRQSLGQGLEFLIYFQGNSAPDKSGLPSDRFSAERTGGSVSTLTIQRTQQEDSAVYLCASTVRDRPYEQYFGPGTRLTVT.

The chain links TRBV27 to TRBJ2-7, with 8 positions matching TRBD2. J lost 5 bases, V lost 7 bases, and 13 bases had no gene match. Germline V CDR1 and CDR2: MNHEY, SMNVEV (reference sequence). The CDR3 has 15 residues. As DNA, the CDR3 is TGTGCCAGCACCCCGAGGTACGCGGGGGGCAACGAGCAGTACTTC. This gives the protein CASTPRYAGGNEQYF.

This clonotype has more than one count but fewer than ten. The chain is built from TRBV6-5 and TRBJ2-3; a weak D match, TRBD2 (7 bases). The germline gives CDR1 MNHEY, CDR2 SVGAGI. The CDR3 length is 16 residues. V was cut by 2 bases and J by 4 bases, with 16 bases left in between. CDR3 sequence reads: CASSYTRGGIADTQYF. The CDR3 DNA reads TGTGCCAGCAGTTACACCCGCGGGGGCATCGCAGATACGCAGTATTTT.

This clonotype appeared a few times. The V call is TRBV29-1, the J call TRBJ2-3; 9 bases match TRBD2. J lost 6 bases, V lost 5 bases, and 18 bases had no gene match. This CDR3 has 17 residues. Per the germline V gene, CDR1 is SQVTM and CDR2 is ANQGSEA. CDR3 residues: CSVLVQIPSGALDTQYF. Written as DNA, the CDR3 is TGCAGCGTTCTAGTACAGATCCCTAGCGGGGCCCTCGATACGCAGTATTTT.

The table lists this clonotype with a few counts. The CDR3 DNA reads as TGTGCCAGCAGGCCCTCAGGGGTAAATCAGCCCCAGCATTTT. Its translation is CASRPSGVNQPQHF. This chain joins TRBV12-3 or TRBV12-4 and TRBJ1-5; perhaps TRBD1 as D (6 bases). The CDR3 length is 14 residues. Trimming pared 6 bases from V and 4 bases from J, leaving 13 bases between.